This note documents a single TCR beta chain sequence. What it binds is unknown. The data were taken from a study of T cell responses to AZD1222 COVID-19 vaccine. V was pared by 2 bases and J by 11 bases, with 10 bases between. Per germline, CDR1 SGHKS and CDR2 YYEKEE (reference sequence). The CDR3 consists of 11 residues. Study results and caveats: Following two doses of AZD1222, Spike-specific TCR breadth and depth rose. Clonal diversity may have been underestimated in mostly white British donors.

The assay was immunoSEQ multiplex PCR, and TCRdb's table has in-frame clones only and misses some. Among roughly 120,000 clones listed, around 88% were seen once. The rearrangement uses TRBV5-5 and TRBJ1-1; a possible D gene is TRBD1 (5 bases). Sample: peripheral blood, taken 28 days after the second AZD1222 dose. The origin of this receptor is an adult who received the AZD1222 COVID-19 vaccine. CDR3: CASSFLGGAFF. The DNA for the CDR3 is TGTGCCAGCAGCTTTTTGGGGGGTGCTTTCTTT.